The clone carrying this T cell receptor beta chain appeared a single time. What it recognizes is unknown. Between the trimmed V and J ends, which lost 2 bases and 1 base, there was a span of 9 bases. Germline CDR1 is SGDLS and CDR2 is YYNGEE. CDR3 size: 14 residues. This sample was included in a study of cytomegalovirus exposure and HLA in healthy donors. Amplification used 60 Vbeta primers and 13 Jbeta primers. The assay was immunoSEQ multiplex PCR, and TCRdb's table has in-frame clones only and misses some. The data contain over 120,000 clones, around 72% of them singletons. Study-wide results and caveats: Reports indicated that the classifier achieved high specificity and sensitivity in diagnosing cytomegalovirus status. Immune exposure data for these donors was limited to CMV serostatus.

The chain employs TRBV9 and TRBJ1-1, with D possibly matching TRBD1 (6 bases). This clonotype was obtained from a man between 18 and 29 years old in good health and CMV-seropositive. Sequencing was done on a sample of PBMCs. The DNA for the CDR3 is TGTGCCAGCAGCGTCCAGGGGTCGAACACTGAAGCTTTCTTT. It yields the protein CASSVQGSNTEAFF.